The TCR beta chain under discussion was sequenced for a study of OX40 agonist ivuxolimab in advanced cancers. Data came from immunoSEQ multiplex PCR; TCRdb stores just in-frame clones and leaves some out. The sample has approximately 100,000 clones; 90% are singletons. The germline gives CDR1 SGHRS, CDR2 YFSETQ. V lost 3 bases and J 4 bases, leaving 15 bases between the germline ends. The CDR3 loop spans 15 amino acids. This sequence originates from an adult with an advanced solid tumor such as melanoma, head and neck, liver or kidney cancer. The input for sequencing was CD4+ or CD8+ T cells sorted from blood, taken in a trial of the OX40 agonist ivuxolimab. This chain connects TRBV5-1 to TRBJ2-3, with a tentative D call TRBD2 (6 bases). The chain's CDR3 is CASSSTSLPADTQYF. Written as DNA, the CDR3 is TGCGCCAGCAGCTCCACTAGCCTCCCTGCAGATACGCAGTATTTT.